Listed here are 5 T cell receptor beta chains from one sample, sequenced in a study of vaccination and CD4 T cells after COVID-19. At the Johns Hopkins FTIC core, DNA taken from cultured CD4+ T cells was sequenced by way of the Oncomine TCR Beta short-read assay. TCRdb fed the PCR reads into MiXCR, producing one record per CDR3 protein. The sample carries more than 15,000 distinct CDR3 sequences, 31% recorded once. These receptors lack a known antigen. Indicated treatment: approximately 11-day PBMC culture with coronavirus spike peptide pools or control peptides (ViraFEST assay). The sample was cultured CD4+ T cells from blood. Receptors were obtained from a human donor with COVID-19.

This sequence joins TRBV6-2 or TRBV6-3 and TRBJ2-1; D gene uncertain. CDR1 is MNHEY, CDR2 SVGEGT, per germline. The CDR3 runs 13 residues. Deletions cut 6 bases from V and 9 bases from J, with 15 bases between. DNA of the CDR3: TGTGCCAGCAGGAACGGAATCTTGGGTGAGCAGTTCTTC. This gives the protein CASRNGILGEQFF.

V gene TRBV29-1 combines with J gene TRBJ1-3; 7 bases align to TRBD1. The CDR3 spans 14 residues. After removal of 5 bases from V and 0 bases from J, the junction contained 4 bases not matched to a gene. The V gene's germline CDR1 is SQVTM and CDR2 ANQGSEA. CDR3 sequence: CSVSQGVSGNTIYF. The CDR3 nucleotides read TGCAGCGTTTCGCAGGGGGTCTCTGGAAACACCATATATTTT.

CDR3 coding DNA: TGTGCCAGCAGTACCGCCCAGGGACAGTATAATTCACCCCTCCACTTT. As protein: CASSTAQGQYNSPLHF. This chain links TRBV27 with TRBJ1-6; TRBD1 matches 7 bases. Per germline, CDR1 MNHEY and CDR2 SMNVEV (reference sequence). Trimming at V came to 5 bases and at J to 4 bases, leaving 8 bases not matched to a gene. This CDR3 spans 16 amino acids.

This clonotype was counted between two and nine times. One end of the junction fails to match germline, which may point to a read error. V and J are TRBV20-1 and TRBJ1-5; no clear D gene. The CDR3 spans 18 residues. Germline values: CDR1 DFQATT, CDR2 SNEGSKA (reference sequence). CDR3 amino acids: CSARGPRASAPRYQPQHF. For the CDR3, the DNA is TGCAGTGCCAGAGGACCGAGAGCTTCGGCCCCTCGATATCAGCCCCAGCATTTT.

The chain employs TRBV19 and TRBJ1-6; D gene ambiguous. The CDR3 has 13 amino acids. The V end was cut by 8 bases, the J end by 10 bases, with 15 bases between. CDR1 and CDR2 (germline): LNHDA, SQIVND (reference sequence). CDR3 residues: CASVREKGSPLHF. DNA for the CDR3: TGTGCCAGTGTCCGCGAAAAAGGGTCACCCCTCCACTTT.